The entry that follows covers one T cell receptor (beta chain) sequence. What it binds is unknown. The V and J ends lost 6 bases and 1 base, in that order; junction bases with no gene match: 5. Germline CDR1 is SQVTM and CDR2 is ANQGSEA. This CDR3 has 14 amino acids. This sample was taken from a study of T cell responses to AZD1222 COVID-19 vaccine. On the study more broadly: The study pooled second doses at about 4 or about 12 weeks.

Study results and limitations: Dominant at 160-218 and 743-854, vaccine-associated CD4 TCRs also spanned spike.

Assay used: immunoSEQ multiplex PCR; TCRdb lists only in-frame clones, some missing. This table has over 100,000 clones, about four fifths appearing once. J is TRBJ1-3 and V is TRBV29-1; TRBD1 matches 8 bases. The specimen was peripheral blood, collected on day 0 of AZD1222 vaccination. The receptor was isolated from an adult in good health. Here the CDR3 reads CSVKDRASGNTIYF. DNA for the CDR3: TGCAGCGTGAAGGACAGGGCGTCTGGAAACACCATATATTTT.